The next 11 T cell receptor beta chains were all read from a single sample in a study of cytomegalovirus exposure and HLA in healthy donors. The PCR ran on 60 Vbeta and 13 Jbeta primers. Clones were sequenced by immunoSEQ multiplex PCR, and TCRdb holds only the in-frame ones, with some missing. The data show approximately 100,000 clones, around 70% seen once. Sequenced sample: PBMCs. The receptors shown here come from a man aged 35-49 years in good health and CMV-seropositive.

This CDR3 reads CASQRGPRETQYF. The DNA for the CDR3 is TGTGCCAGCCAGCGGGGTCCACGGGAGACCCAGTACTTC. The chain employs TRBV27 and TRBJ2-5, with TRBD2 matching 7 bases. There are 13 residues in the CDR3. V lost 8 bases and J lost 5; bases outside the gene matches: 8. The germline gives CDR1 MNHEY, CDR2 SMNVEV (reference sequence).

The chain has TRBV10-3 and TRBJ1-1; tentative D call: TRBD1 (6 bases). This CDR3 region has 17 residues. Trimming removed 3 bases from V and 0 bases from J, with 17 bases in between. From germline, CDR1 is ENHRY and CDR2 SYGVKD. The CDR3 DNA is TGTGCCATCAGTGAACTTTTACAGGGAGTCATGAACACTGAAGCTTTCTTT. Amino acid sequence: CAISELLQGVMNTEAFF.

This clone was counted only a few times. The chain recombines TRBV10-1 with TRBJ1-1, with 8 bases lining up with TRBD1. After removal of 5 bases from V and 0 bases from J, the junction contained 2 bases not matched to a gene. CDR1 WNHNN and CDR2 SYGVQD come from the germline V gene (reference sequence). CDR3 size: 14 residues. The chain's CDR3 is CASSRDRMNTEAFF. The CDR3 DNA sequence: TGCGCCAGCAGTCGGGACAGGATGAACACTGAAGCTTTCTTT.

The chain has TRBV9 and TRBJ2-5, with 8 bases identical to TRBD2. The V segment lost 0 bases and the J segment 6 bases; nucleotides outside the gene matches: 7. The V gene's germline CDR1 is SGDLS and CDR2 YYNGEE. The CDR3 contains 15 residues. CDR3 DNA: TGTGCCAGCAGCGTAGTTCCTAGCGGGTCGCAGACCCAGTACTTC. Translating gives CASSVVPSGSQTQYF.

The chain uses TRBV25-1 and TRBJ2-5; no clear D gene. CDR3 length equals 13 residues. The V and J ends lost 4 bases and 5 bases respectively, with 11 bases between them. Germline CDR1 MGHDK, CDR2 SYGVNS. The CDR3: CASSGGRGETQYF. CDR3 DNA: TGTGCCAGCAGTGGTGGGCGTGGGGAGACCCAGTACTTC.

The chain recombines TRBV4-1 with TRBJ2-2; TRBD2 matches at 12 bases. Germline V gene data show CDR1 as MGHRA and CDR2 as YSYEKL. CDR3 length: 18 amino acids. V lost 0 bases, J lost 1 base, and 3 bases stayed unmatched. In DNA form, the CDR3 reads TGCGCCAGCAGCCAAGAACGGACTAGCGGGATGAACACCGGGGAGCTGTTTTTT. Translating gives CASSQERTSGMNTGELFF.

The chain joins TRBV4-3 to TRBJ1-2, with 7 bases that match TRBD1. With V trimmed by 1 base and J by 4 bases, 3 bases remained unmatched. This CDR3 has 14 residues. Germline loops: CDR1 LGHNA, CDR2 YSLEER. In DNA, the CDR3 is TGCGCCAGCAGCCAAGGGGACAGCTTCTATGGCTACACCTTC. This sequence encodes CASSQGDSFYGYTF.

This clone was detected only a few times. The genes are TRBV11-2 and TRBJ1-1, with D tentatively TRBD1 (5 bases). This CDR3 spans 13 amino acids. Germline V CDR1 and CDR2: SGHAT, FQNNGV. V lost 5 bases to trimming and J lost 8 bases, with 15 bases between them. The CDR3 DNA is TGTGCCAGCAGCCTTCCCCCGGCAGGGGAAGCTTTCTTT. Translation: CASSLPPAGEAFF.

The V and J genes are TRBV6-5 and TRBJ2-7; D remains unclear. Germline values: CDR1 MNHEY, CDR2 SVGAGI. The CDR3 is made up of 15 amino acids. V dropped 0 bases and J dropped 1 base, with 10 bases sitting between them. The CDR3 reads CASSYSYGQSYEQYF. The DNA for the CDR3 is TGTGCCAGCAGTTACTCTTATGGGCAGTCCTACGAGCAGTACTTC.

The chain is built from TRBV2 and TRBJ1-2, with 8 bases aligning to TRBD1. Germline assignment: CDR1 SNHLY and CDR2 FYNNEI. This CDR3 spans 13 amino acids. V lost 7 bases and J lost 9; bases outside the gene matches: 10. Here the CDR3 reads CASIMDRDNRYTF. The CDR3 region has the DNA TGTGCCAGCATTATGGACAGGGACAATCGCTACACCTTC. Together with reference TRBV2 and TRBJ1-2, the CDR3 gives the full variable domain: EPEVTQTPSHQVTQMGQEVILRCVPISNHLYFYWYRQILGQKVEFLVSFYNNEISEKSEIFDDQFSVERPDGSNFTLKIRSTKLEDSAMYFCASIMDRDNRYTFGSGTRLTVV.

This clone came up a few times. The V gene is TRBV5-1, the J gene TRBJ1-4, with no clear D. The CDR3 totals 15 residues. The ends were cut back, 3 bases at V and 0 bases at J, with 9 bases in the middle. Germline-derived CDR1 and CDR2 are SGHRS and YFSETQ. CDR3 bases: TGCGCCAGCAGCTCCGGGTTTTCAACTAATGAAAAACTGTTTTTT. Protein sequence: CASSSGFSTNEKLFF.